Listed below are T cell receptor beta chains from one sample, sequenced in a study of cytomegalovirus exposure and HLA in healthy donors. Only in-frame clones appear in the TCRdb table, and some are missing; sequencing was by immunoSEQ multiplex PCR. The repertoire holds about 150,000 clones, with 70% to 90% as singletons. Sequenced input: PBMCs. The receptors come from a man aged 25 to 45 in good health and CMV-seropositive. CDR3s include the opening cysteine and the closing phenylalanine or tryptophan. The D gene is left open where the match is weak. Not all rows give a size; the values are once, few, many and, for expanded clones, a class.

j_call | d_call | v_call | clone_size | cdr3_aa | cdr3_nt
TRBJ1-1 | - | TRBV7-2 | - | CASSLGAATEAFF | TGTGCCAGCAGCTTGGGGGCGGCCACTGAAGCTTTCTTT
TRBJ2-2 | - | TRBV19 | - | CASSIPGAGELFF | TGTGCCAGTAGTATCCCAGGGGCCGGGGAGCTGTTTTTT
TRBJ1-2 | TRBD1 | TRBV6-6 | once | CASIETGARRYGYTF | TGTGCCAGCATCGAGACAGGGGCTAGACGCTATGGCTACACCTTC
TRBJ1-4 | - | TRBV15 | - | CATSREGAYNEKLFF | TGTGCCACCAGCAGAGAAGGAGCTTACAATGAAAAACTGTTTTTT
TRBJ1-4 | TRBD1 | TRBV19 | - | CASTATGRREKLFF | TGTGCCAGCACCGCGACAGGGAGGCGTGAAAAACTGTTTTTT
TRBJ2-7 | - | TRBV5-1 | - | CASSLETSLGYEQYF | TGCGCCAGCAGCTTGGAGACTAGTCTGGGCTACGAGCAGTACTTC
TRBJ2-5 | - | TRBV7-9 | - | CASSSRGTLQETQYF | TGTGCCAGCAGCTCCAGGGGGACTCTGCAAGAGACCCAGTACTTC
TRBJ2-7 | - | TRBV10-3 | - | CAISDPNSYEQYF | TGTGCCATCAGTGACCCCAATTCCTACGAGCAGTACTTC
TRBJ1-1 | TRBD1 | TRBV6-5 | - | CASSHSQGVNTEAFF | TGTGCCAGCAGTCACTCCCAGGGGGTGAACACTGAAGCTTTCTTT
TRBJ1-1 | - | TRBV7-9 | few | CASSLGALNTEAFF | TGTGCCAGCAGCTTAGGGGCCCTGAACACTGAAGCTTTCTTT
TRBJ1-2 | TRBD1 | TRBV7-2 | - | CASSLRTGNYGYTF | TGTGCCAGCAGCCTCCGGACAGGGAACTATGGCTACACCTTC
TRBJ1-6 | - | TRBV30 | - | CAWSALYNSPLHF | TGTGCCTGGAGTGCCCTCTATAATTCACCCCTCCACTTT
TRBJ2-3 | TRBD2 | TRBV5-4 | once | CASSLDSGRVSDTQYF | TGTGCCAGCAGCTTGGATAGCGGGAGGGTCTCAGATACGCAGTATTTT
TRBJ1-1 | TRBD1 | TRBV5-1 | - | CASSLVGGAGWGTEAFF | TGCGCCAGCAGCTTGGTAGGGGGCGCTGGATGGGGGACTGAAGCTTTCTTT
TRBJ2-5 | - | TRBV30 | - | CAWSAAGSETQYF | TGTGCCTGGAGTGCGGCGGGTTCAGAGACCCAGTACTTC
TRBJ2-3 | - | TRBV5-4 | - | CASSLERAKGTDTQYF | TGTGCCAGCAGCTTGGAGCGAGCCAAGGGCACAGATACGCAGTATTTT
TRBJ1-3 | TRBD1 | TRBV9 | - | CASSVLDRGQGNTIYF | TGTGCCAGCAGCGTCCTGGACAGGGGACAAGGAAACACCATATATTTT
TRBJ2-7 | - | TRBV11-3 | - | CASSLAPNVPEQYF | TGTGCCAGCAGCTTAGCCCCTAATGTCCCCGAGCAGTACTTC